The T cell receptor (beta chain) under discussion was sequenced for a study of blood T cells in healthy people across ages. Germline V CDR1 and CDR2: MNHEY, SVGAGI. Trimming removed 6 bases from V and 3 bases from J; junction bases left unmatched: 5. The CDR3 consists of 14 residues. This clonotype was detected only a few times. Its matching antigen is unknown. Through a sample-barcoded 5' primer and a J-beta primer mix, a second PCR was run for roughly 6 to 12 cycles. All samples yielded 3 million or more CDR3-containing paired-end reads. TCRdb re-analysed the 5' RACE reads in MiXCR, keeping a single row per CDR3 protein. The sample contains about a million distinct CDR3 sequences, under 40% of which appear only once. Study outcomes and limitations: Lack of knowledge of donor CMV status possibly confounded expanded clonotype changes. The recorded TCR beta diversity per million T cells decreased in a roughly linear manner with age.

Around 10 milliliters of peripheral blood were drawn from each donor. The chain is built from TRBV6-5 and TRBJ2-3; 8 bases map to TRBD1. The clonotype was recovered from a man aged 18 to 29 in good health. The specimen sequenced was blood. The DNA for the CDR3 is TGTGCCAGCAGACGCTACAGGGGGACAGATACGCAGTATTTT. It yields the protein CASRRYRGTDTQYF.